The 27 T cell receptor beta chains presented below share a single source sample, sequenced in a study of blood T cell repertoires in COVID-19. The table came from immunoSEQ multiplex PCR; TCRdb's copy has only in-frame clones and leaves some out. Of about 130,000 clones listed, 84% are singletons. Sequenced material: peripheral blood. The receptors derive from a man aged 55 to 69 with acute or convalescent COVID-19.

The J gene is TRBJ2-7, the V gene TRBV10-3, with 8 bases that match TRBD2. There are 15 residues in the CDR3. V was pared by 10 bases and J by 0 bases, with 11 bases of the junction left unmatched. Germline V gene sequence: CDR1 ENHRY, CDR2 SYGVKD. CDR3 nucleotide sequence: TGTGCCACCAACCCGACTAGCGAGAGCTCCTACGAGCAGTACTTC. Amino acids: CATNPTSESSYEQYF.

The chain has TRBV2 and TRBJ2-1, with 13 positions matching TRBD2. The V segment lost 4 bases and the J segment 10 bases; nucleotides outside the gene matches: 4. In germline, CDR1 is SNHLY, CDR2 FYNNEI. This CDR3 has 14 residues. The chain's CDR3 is CASSALAGGAEQFF. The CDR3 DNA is TGTGCCAGCAGTGCACTAGCGGGGGGGGCCGAGCAGTTCTTC.

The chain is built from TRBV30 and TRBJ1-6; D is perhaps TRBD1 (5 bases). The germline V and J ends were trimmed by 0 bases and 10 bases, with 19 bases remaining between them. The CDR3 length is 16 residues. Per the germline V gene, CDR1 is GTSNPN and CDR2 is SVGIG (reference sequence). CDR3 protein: CAWSVGTGPGGSPLHF. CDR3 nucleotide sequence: TGTGCCTGGAGTGTTGGTACGGGGCCCGGAGGGTCACCCCTCCACTTT.

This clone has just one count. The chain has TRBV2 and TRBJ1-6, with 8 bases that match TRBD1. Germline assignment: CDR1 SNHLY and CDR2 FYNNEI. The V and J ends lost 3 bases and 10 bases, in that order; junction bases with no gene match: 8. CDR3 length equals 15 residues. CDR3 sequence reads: CASSDRQGAKSPLHF. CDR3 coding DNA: TGTGCCAGCAGTGATAGGCAGGGGGCTAAATCACCCCTCCACTTT.

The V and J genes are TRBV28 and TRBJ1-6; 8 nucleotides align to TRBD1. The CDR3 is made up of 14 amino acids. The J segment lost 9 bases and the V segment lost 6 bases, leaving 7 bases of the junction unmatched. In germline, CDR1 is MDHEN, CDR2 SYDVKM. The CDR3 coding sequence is TGTGCCAGCAGGGAAGGACAGGGAGGTTCACCCCTCCACTTT. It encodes CASREGQGGSPLHF.

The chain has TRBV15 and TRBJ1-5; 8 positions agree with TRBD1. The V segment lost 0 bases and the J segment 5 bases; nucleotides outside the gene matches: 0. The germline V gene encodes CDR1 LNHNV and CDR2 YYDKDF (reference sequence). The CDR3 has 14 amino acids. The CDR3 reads CATSREDRDQPQHF. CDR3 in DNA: TGTGCCACCAGCAGAGAGGACAGGGATCAGCCCCAGCATTTT.

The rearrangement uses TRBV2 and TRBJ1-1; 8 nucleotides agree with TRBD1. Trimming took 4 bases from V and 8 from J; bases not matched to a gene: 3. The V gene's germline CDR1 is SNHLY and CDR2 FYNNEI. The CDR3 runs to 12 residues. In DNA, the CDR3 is TGTGCCAGCAGTGGAGACAGGGGCGAAGCTTTCTTT. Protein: CASSGDRGEAFF.

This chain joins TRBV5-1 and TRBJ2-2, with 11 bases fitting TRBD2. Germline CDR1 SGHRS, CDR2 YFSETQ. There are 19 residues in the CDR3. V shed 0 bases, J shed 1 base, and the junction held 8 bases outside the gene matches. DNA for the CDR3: TGCGCCAGCAGCTTGGGTAGCGGGAGGGCCGAGAGGAACACCGGGGAGCTGTTTTTT. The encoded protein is CASSLGSGRAERNTGELFF.

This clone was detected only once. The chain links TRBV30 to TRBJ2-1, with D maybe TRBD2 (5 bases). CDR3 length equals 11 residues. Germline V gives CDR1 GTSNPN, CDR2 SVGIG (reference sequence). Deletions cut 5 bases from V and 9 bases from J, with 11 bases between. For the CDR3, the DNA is TGTGCCTGGGTATCGGGAAGTGAGCAGTTCTTC. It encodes CAWVSGSEQFF.

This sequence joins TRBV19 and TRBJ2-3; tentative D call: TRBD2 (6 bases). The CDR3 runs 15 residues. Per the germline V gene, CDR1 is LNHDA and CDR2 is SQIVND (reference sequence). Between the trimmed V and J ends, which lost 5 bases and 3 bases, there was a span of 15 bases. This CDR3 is CASSLRGVGTDTQYF. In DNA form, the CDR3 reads TGTGCCAGTAGTTTGCGGGGAGTGGGTACAGATACGCAGTATTTT.

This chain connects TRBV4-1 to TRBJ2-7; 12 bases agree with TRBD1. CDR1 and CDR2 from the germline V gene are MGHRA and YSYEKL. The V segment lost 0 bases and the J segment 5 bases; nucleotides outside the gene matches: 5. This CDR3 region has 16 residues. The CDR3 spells CASSQDQGQGAHEQYF. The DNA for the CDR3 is TGCGCCAGCAGCCAAGATCAGGGACAGGGGGCCCACGAGCAGTACTTC.

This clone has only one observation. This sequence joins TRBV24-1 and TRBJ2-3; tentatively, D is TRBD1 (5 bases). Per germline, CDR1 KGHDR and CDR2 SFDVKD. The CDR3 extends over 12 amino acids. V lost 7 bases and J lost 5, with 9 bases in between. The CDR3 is CATRGVGDTQYF. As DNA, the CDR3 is TGTGCCACCAGAGGGGTTGGAGATACGCAGTATTTT.

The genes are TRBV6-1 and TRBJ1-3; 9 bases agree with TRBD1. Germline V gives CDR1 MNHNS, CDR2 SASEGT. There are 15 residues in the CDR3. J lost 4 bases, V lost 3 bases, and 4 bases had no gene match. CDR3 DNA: TGTGCCAGCAGTGACCGGACAGGGGTAGGAAACACCATATATTTT. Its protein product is CASSDRTGVGNTIYF.

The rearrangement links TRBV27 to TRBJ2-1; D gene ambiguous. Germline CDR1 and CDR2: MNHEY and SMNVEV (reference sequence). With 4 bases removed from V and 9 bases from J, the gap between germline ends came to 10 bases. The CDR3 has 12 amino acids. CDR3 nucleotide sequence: TGTGCCAGCAGTTCCCCGAGAAGTGAGCAGTTCTTC. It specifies CASSSPRSEQFF.

CDR3 nucleotides: TGTGCCATCAGTTATTCCGTGCCGGGACAGGGGAACACCATATATTTT. This translates into CAISYSVPGQGNTIYF. The rearrangement joins TRBV10-3 to TRBJ1-3; 10 bases line up with TRBD1. V was pared by 5 bases and J by 7 bases, with 11 bases of the junction left unmatched. CDR1 is ENHRY, CDR2 SYGVKD, per germline. The CDR3 runs 16 residues.

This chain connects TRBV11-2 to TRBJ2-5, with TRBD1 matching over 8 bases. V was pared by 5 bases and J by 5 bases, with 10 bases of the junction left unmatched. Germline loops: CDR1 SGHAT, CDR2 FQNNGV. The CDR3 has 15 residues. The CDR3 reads CASSVRQGFSETQYF. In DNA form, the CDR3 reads TGTGCCAGCAGCGTCAGACAGGGGTTCTCTGAGACCCAGTACTTC.

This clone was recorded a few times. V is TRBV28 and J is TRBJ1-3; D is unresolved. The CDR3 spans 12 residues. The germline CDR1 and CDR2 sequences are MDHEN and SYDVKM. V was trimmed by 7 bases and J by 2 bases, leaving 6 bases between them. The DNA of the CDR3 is TGTGCCAGCAAAACAGCTGGAAACACCATATATTTT. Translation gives CASKTAGNTIYF.

CDR3 nucleotides: TGCGCCAGCAGCTTGTTTACTAGCCGCACCGGGGAGCTGTTTTTT. Encoded protein: CASSLFTSRTGELFF. The rearrangement links TRBV5-1 to TRBJ2-2, with a weak D call TRBD2 (6 bases). V was shortened by 1 base and J by 4 bases, with 11 bases between the two germline ends. Germline V gives CDR1 SGHRS, CDR2 YFSETQ. This CDR3 spans 15 amino acids.

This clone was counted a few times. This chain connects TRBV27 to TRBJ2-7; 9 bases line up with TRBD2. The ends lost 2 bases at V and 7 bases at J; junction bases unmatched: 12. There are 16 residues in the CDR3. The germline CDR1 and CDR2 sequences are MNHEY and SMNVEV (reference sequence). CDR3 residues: CASSLASGDPPKEQYF. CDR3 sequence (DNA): TGTGCCAGCAGTTTAGCTAGCGGGGACCCTCCGAAGGAGCAGTACTTC.

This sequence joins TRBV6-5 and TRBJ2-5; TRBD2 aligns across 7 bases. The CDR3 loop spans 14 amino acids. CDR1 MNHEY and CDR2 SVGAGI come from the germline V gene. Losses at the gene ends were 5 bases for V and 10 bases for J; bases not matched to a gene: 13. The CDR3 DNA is TGTGCCAGCAGTCTTAGCGGGCTGGCGGGGGACCAGTACTTC. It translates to CASSLSGLAGDQYF.

CDR3 amino acids: CASRRGSLSPLHF. The CDR3, as DNA: TGTGCCAGCAGACGAGGGAGTCTTTCACCCCTCCACTTT. This chain links TRBV6-5 with TRBJ1-6; D is uncertain. Germline values: CDR1 MNHEY, CDR2 SVGAGI. V was clipped by 6 bases and J by 9 bases, with 12 bases between them. The CDR3 spans 13 residues.

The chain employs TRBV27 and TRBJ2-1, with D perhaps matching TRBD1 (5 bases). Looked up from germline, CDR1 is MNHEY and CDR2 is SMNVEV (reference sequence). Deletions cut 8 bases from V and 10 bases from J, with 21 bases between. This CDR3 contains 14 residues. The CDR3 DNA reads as TGTGCCAGCGGACAAAGGACCAATCGAGAGGAGCAGTTCTTC. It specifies CASGQRTNREEQFF.

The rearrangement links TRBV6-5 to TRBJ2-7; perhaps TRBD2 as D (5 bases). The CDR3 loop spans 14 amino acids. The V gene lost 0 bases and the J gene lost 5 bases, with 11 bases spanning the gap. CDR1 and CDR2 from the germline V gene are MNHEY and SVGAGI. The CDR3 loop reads CASSYSTNGNEQYF. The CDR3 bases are TGTGCCAGCAGTTACTCGACGAACGGGAACGAGCAGTACTTC.

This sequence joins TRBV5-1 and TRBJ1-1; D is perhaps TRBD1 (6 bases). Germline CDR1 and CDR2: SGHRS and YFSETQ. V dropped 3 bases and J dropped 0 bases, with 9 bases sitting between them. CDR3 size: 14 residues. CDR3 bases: TGCGCCAGCAGCTCGGGACAAATGAACACTGAAGCTTTCTTT. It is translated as CASSSGQMNTEAFF.

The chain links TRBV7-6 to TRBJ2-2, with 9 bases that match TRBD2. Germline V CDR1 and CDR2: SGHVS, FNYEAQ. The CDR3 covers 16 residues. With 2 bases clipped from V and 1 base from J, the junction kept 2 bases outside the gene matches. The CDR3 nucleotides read TGTGCCAGCAGCTTAATAGCGGGAGTGAACACCGGGGAGCTGTTTTTT. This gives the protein CASSLIAGVNTGELFF. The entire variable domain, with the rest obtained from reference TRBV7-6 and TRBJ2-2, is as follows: GAGVSQSPRYKVTKRGQDVALRCDPISGHVSLYWYRQALGQGPEFLTYFNYEAQQDKSGLPNDRFSAERPEGSISTLTIQRTEQRDSAMYRCASSLIAGVNTGELFFGEGSRLTVL.

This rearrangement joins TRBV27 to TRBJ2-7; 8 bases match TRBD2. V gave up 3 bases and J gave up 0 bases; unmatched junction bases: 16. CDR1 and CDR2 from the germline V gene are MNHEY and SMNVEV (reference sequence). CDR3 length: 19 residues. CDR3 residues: CASSLVGDRISGTSYEQYF. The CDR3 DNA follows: TGTGCCAGCAGTTTGGTCGGGGATAGAATTAGCGGGACCTCCTACGAGCAGTACTTC.

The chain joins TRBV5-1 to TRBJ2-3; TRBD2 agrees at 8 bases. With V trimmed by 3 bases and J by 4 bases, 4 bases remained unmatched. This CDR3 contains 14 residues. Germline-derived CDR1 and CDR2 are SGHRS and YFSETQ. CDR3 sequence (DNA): TGCGCCAGCAGCTCGACTAGCGACGCAGATACGCAGTATTTT. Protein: CASSSTSDADTQYF.